The source of this TCR beta chain is a study of cytomegalovirus exposure and HLA in healthy donors. As for the study in general: As an earlier analysis found, 150 million to 200 million T cells yielded 90 million to 140 million unique TCR beta sequences. Early on, a data release was issued that held 80 million or so unique TCRs from HLA-typed donors. Notes on the study in general: HLA-A and HLA-B allele assignments for most subjects were reportedly predicted accurately using TCR beta sequences.

Both 60 Vbeta primers and 13 Jbeta primers went into the PCR. Original methodology: There were around 77 million unique TCR beta chains by a later count, and approximately 10 million of them were shared. The protocol was immunoSEQ multiplex PCR, while the TCRdb copy is restricted to in-frame clones and leaves out a portion. The DNA was the basis for D and trimming; V, J and clone size are from that table. The sample data list under 95,000 clones. This CDR3 region has 18 residues. The V end was cut by 4 bases, the J end by 0 bases, with 17 bases between. CDR1 and CDR2 from the germline V gene are SGHTS and YDEGEE. Points on this clone: Its antigen is undetermined.

The sample taken for sequencing was PBMCs. This receptor was obtained from a female donor in good health and CMV-seropositive. The chain is built from TRBV5-8 and TRBJ1-6; tentative D call: TRBD1 (5 bases). The CDR3, as DNA: TGTGCCAGCAGCCGGCGAAGGGGAAAATCCTCCTATAATTCACCCCTCCACTTT. The encoded protein is CASSRRRGKSSYNSPLHF.